This T cell receptor beta chain was documented in a study of cytomegalovirus exposure and HLA in healthy donors. CDR3 length: 14 amino acids. Germline V gene sequence: CDR1 SEHNR, CDR2 FQNEAQ (reference sequence). With 5 bases removed from V and 4 bases from J, the gap between germline ends came to 14 bases. Findings of the study overall: Most likely, a cluster of highly shared sequence variants arose as a sequencing artifact.

Worth noting for this clone: The antigen is unknown.

PCR involved 60 Vbeta and 13 Jbeta primers. Per the authors' pipeline: Some 9.9 million of some 80 million unique TCR beta chains were shared, per a later count. TCRdb's table, derived via immunoSEQ multiplex PCR, lists solely in-frame clones and lacks some. Clone size and the V and J calls come from that table; the DNA yielded D and trimming. The profile covers 160,000 or so clones, with approximately 86% appearing a single time and roughly 1.9% taken by the ten largest. The sample was PBMCs. The receptor comes from a woman younger than 30 in good health and CMV-seronegative. J is TRBJ2-5 and V is TRBV7-9; D perhaps matches TRBD2 (7 bases). The CDR3 sequence is CASSPRGAGETQYF. The CDR3 DNA follows: TGTGCCAGCAGCCCCCGGGGGGCGGGAGAGACCCAGTACTTC.